This T cell receptor beta chain is drawn from a study of T cell responses to AZD1222 COVID-19 vaccine (dated by TCRdb to the early 2020s). About the full investigation: AZD1222 recipients whose second dose came at about 4 weeks and those whose second dose came at about 12 weeks were combined into one group, since spike-specific TCR depth and breadth did not differ between the two schedules. Enrollment into the trials was organized by age into subgroups of 18-55, 56-69 and 70-plus years, and those subgroups contained around 150, 28 and 57 TCR-sequenced participants, respectively. A total of about 230 trial participants underwent TCR sequencing, of whom 207 received two doses of AZD1222 and some 26 received two doses of the MenACWY control vaccine.

The sample's time point label, decoded: baseline before first vaccination. Vaccinee samples came from UK trials COV001 and COV002, including a single-blind randomized controlled phase 2/3 trial of AZD1222 (ChAdOx1 nCoV-19) in healthy adults. For TCRbeta chain sequencing, PBMC samples from trial participants were taken at day 0 and at day 28 after the second dose. CDR1 and CDR2 are drawn from the germline V gene (reference sequence): SEHNR, FQNEAQ. The V and J ends are trimmed by 5 bases and 0 bases, leaving 14 bases between them. The CDR3, from cysteine to phenylalanine, totals 16 residues. Only the CDR3 DNA stays, 48 bases, in frame from base 1. The CDR3 regions of human TCRbeta chains were analyzed by immunosequencing. The authors processed their data as follows. Repertoire TCRs were matched against a reference library of SARS-CoV-2-specific TCRs generated with the MIRA antigen-specificity platform. Breadth was defined as the fraction of unique TCRs that were SARS-CoV-2-associated, and depth was defined as the fraction of total T cells that were SARS-CoV-2-associated. Using the MIRA data, each spike-specific TCR was mapped to the spike region that the TCR reacts to and placed in a CD4 or CD8 class. Log10-transformed breadth and depth values were compared by one-way ANOVA with Sidak's multiple comparisons tests. Entries here come from immuneACCESS through TCRdb and include only in-frame sequences with V and J called. Some clones fail to appear in such tables; in the studies checked, an unresolved V gene covers under half of the shortfall, and the cause of the remainder is unknown. V and J calls and clone size come straight from that table; D and trimming were deduced from the DNA. The sample data list around 120,000 clones, and 85% to 90% of these were observed just once. The ten largest clonotypes hold around 8% of the sample.

Note on this clone: Its antigen has not been determined. Nothing much larger sits one base from this clone, and base qualities are not available.

Beyond this particular receptor, the publication reports: Conclusions about previously exposed vaccinees were limited because only a handful of AZD1222 recipients were SARS-CoV-2 seropositive at baseline. Participants were mostly white British and included more females than males, and it was suggested by the authors that clonal diversity may have been underestimated. In the small 56-69-year group, the increase in depth fell short of significance, most likely because of low power. Reportedly, close to half of the unique spike-specific TCRs recognized epitopes lying outside the regions that are mutated in the B.1.351 and B.1.1.7 variants. After two AZD1222 doses, spike-specific TCR breadth and depth were significantly higher than at day 0 and than in MenACWY recipients. The vaccine-associated CD4 TCRs covered the entire spike protein, and the dominant responses fell in regions 160-218 and 743-854. Because no day 14 peak-response samples were available, the repertoires could be characterized only after the peak T cell response.

This clonotype originated in an adult in good health. The chain uses TRBV7-9 and TRBJ1-3; a tentative D match to TRBD1 spans 5 bases. The input for sequencing was peripheral blood, taken on day 0 of AZD1222 vaccination. The CDR3 sequence is CASSPRQRPSGNTIYF. The bases are TGTGCCAGCAGCCCTAGACAGCGCCCCTCTGGAAACACCATATATTTT.